This T cell receptor (beta chain) is drawn from a study of T cell responses to AZD1222 COVID-19 vaccine. Regarding the study as a whole: Donors skewed white British and female; clonal diversity was possibly underestimated. Vaccine-related CD4 TCRs covered spike, predominating at 160-218 and 743-854.

A note on this clone: The antigen remains undetermined.

Assay used: immunoSEQ multiplex PCR; TCRdb lists only in-frame clones, some missing. The sample has approximately 140,000 clones, more than 90% seen once. The TCR sequence derives from an adult who received the AZD1222 COVID-19 vaccine. The sequencing here drew on peripheral blood, taken 28 days after the second AZD1222 dose.

The CDR3 bases are TGTGCCACCAGTAGTACGGGTCTTAATCAGCCCCAGCATTTT. The encoded protein is CATSSTGLNQPQHF. The rearrangement joins TRBV24-1 to TRBJ1-5; D gene ambiguous. The CDR3 consists of 14 residues. CDR1 is KGHDR, CDR2 SFDVKD, per germline. Trimming cost V 6 bases and J 4 bases, with 12 bases left between them.